The 22 T cell receptor beta chains listed next were all sequenced from one sample in a study of cytomegalovirus exposure and HLA in healthy donors. This PCR relied on a set of 60 Vbeta primers and 13 Jbeta primers. The table came from immunoSEQ multiplex PCR; TCRdb's copy has only in-frame clones and leaves some out. This table has roughly 130,000 clones, more than 75% appearing once. Source material: PBMCs. These receptors originate from a female donor in good health and CMV-seronegative.

This chain connects TRBV28 to TRBJ1-2, with 7 bases identical to TRBD1. The CDR3 is 16 residues long. The germline gives CDR1 MDHEN, CDR2 SYDVKM. Trimming took 7 bases from V and 3 from J; bases not matched to a gene: 14. CDR3 DNA sequence: TGTGCCAGCAATGGGCTGGGAGGACAGGCGGACTATGGCTACACCTTC. As protein: CASNGLGGQADYGYTF.

The genes are TRBV9 and TRBJ2-6; 12 bases agree with TRBD1. Looked up from germline, CDR1 is SGDLS and CDR2 is YYNGEE. The CDR3 spans 17 residues. V was pared by 5 bases and J by 2 bases, with 5 bases of the junction left unmatched. The CDR3 is CASRGTGGAPGANVLTF. The CDR3 region has the DNA TGTGCCAGCAGGGGGACAGGGGGCGCCCCTGGGGCCAACGTCCTGACTTTC.

The chain recombines TRBV7-2 with TRBJ2-5; 8 bases map to TRBD1. This CDR3 has 13 residues. Germline loops: CDR1 SGHTA, CDR2 FQGNSA. The V gene end was trimmed by 5 bases and the J gene end by 5 bases; junction bases not matched to a gene: 4. The CDR3 region is CASSPTGAETQYF. The CDR3 nucleotides read TGTGCCAGCAGCCCGACAGGGGCCGAGACCCAGTACTTC.

V usage is TRBV27 and J usage is TRBJ2-4; maybe TRBD1 (7 bases). V was cut by 10 bases and J by 8 bases, with 15 bases left in between. From germline, CDR1 is MNHEY and CDR2 SMNVEV (reference sequence). The CDR3 contains 12 residues. As DNA, the CDR3 is TGTGCCACCCGGACAGGCGGGGACATTCAGTACTTC. It encodes CATRTGGDIQYF.

This clone was observed a handful of times. The chain is built from TRBV18 and TRBJ2-7; weak D call: TRBD2 (6 bases). The V gene lost 3 bases and the J gene lost 3 bases, with 12 bases spanning the gap. The CDR3 contains 14 residues. CDR1 KGHSH and CDR2 LQKENI come from the germline V gene. The CDR3 nucleotides are TGTGCCAGCTCACCGCTGGGACTGAACTACGAGCAGTACTTC. It specifies CASSPLGLNYEQYF.

This clone was found a few times. V and J are TRBV6-5 and TRBJ2-6, with TRBD1 as a possible D gene (6 bases). Germline values: CDR1 MNHEY, CDR2 SVGAGI. CDR3 length: 15 residues. V lost 6 bases to trimming and J lost 0 bases, with 9 bases between them. The CDR3 protein is CASSRGGSGANVLTF. DNA for the CDR3: TGTGCCAGCAGCAGGGGCGGCTCTGGGGCCAACGTCCTGACTTTC.

This rearrangement joins TRBV7-2 to TRBJ1-1; tentative D call: TRBD1 (5 bases). V gave up 5 bases and J gave up 1 base, with 14 bases separating them. CDR3 length: 15 residues. Per germline, CDR1 SGHTA and CDR2 FQGNSA. CDR3 loop: CASSLRQIRNTEAFF. The CDR3 DNA reads as TGTGCCAGCAGCCTAAGACAGATTCGGAACACTGAAGCTTTCTTT. Filled out from reference TRBV7-2 and TRBJ1-1, the complete variable domain reads GAGVSQSPSNKVTEKGKDVELRCDPISGHTALYWYRQSLGQGLEFLIYFQGNSAPDKSGLPSDRFSAERTGGSVSTLTIQRTQQEDSAVYLCASSLRQIRNTEAFFGQGTRLTVV.

This chain connects TRBV7-8 to TRBJ2-3, with D perhaps matching TRBD2 (5 bases). The CDR3 loop spans 16 amino acids. The germline V gene has CDR1 SGHVS and CDR2 FQNEAQ. V was clipped by 1 base and J by 2 bases, with 13 bases between them. The CDR3 DNA is TGTGCCAGCAGCTTAGGGTTCAGCGGACCCACAGATACGCAGTATTTT. Residues: CASSLGFSGPTDTQYF.

The chain couples TRBV27 to TRBJ1-1, with a tentative D call TRBD1 (6 bases). The CDR3 covers 15 residues. Trimming cost V 5 bases and J 1 base, with 14 bases left between them. The germline V gene has CDR1 MNHEY and CDR2 SMNVEV (reference sequence). CDR3 residues: CASSLTGTPNTEAFF. The CDR3 DNA reads TGTGCCAGCAGTCTAACAGGGACACCGAACACTGAAGCTTTCTTT.

The chain links TRBV30 to TRBJ2-2; maybe TRBD1 (7 bases). The germline V gene has CDR1 GTSNPN and CDR2 SVGIG (reference sequence). This CDR3 region has 15 residues. The V end lost 5 bases, the J end lost 4 bases, and 17 bases lay between the germline ends. The CDR3 coding sequence is TGTGCCTGGGCACGGGGGTCAGGGGGCACCGGGGAGCTGTTTTTT. Its translation: CAWARGSGGTGELFF.

The V and J genes are TRBV5-1 and TRBJ1-4, with 10 nucleotides matching TRBD1. With 0 bases clipped from V and 7 bases from J, the junction kept 6 bases outside the gene matches. There are 16 residues in the CDR3. Germline assignment: CDR1 SGHRS and CDR2 YFSETQ. The CDR3 DNA reads as TGCGCCAGCAGCTTGGTAGGGACAGGGGCGGTTGAAAAACTGTTTTTT. The encoded protein is CASSLVGTGAVEKLFF.

In this sample, this clone turned up a few times. The chain has TRBV27 and TRBJ2-7; the match to TRBD2 covers 12 bases. In germline, CDR1 is MNHEY, CDR2 SMNVEV (reference sequence). This CDR3 is 16 amino acids long. The J segment lost 2 bases and the V segment lost 5 bases, leaving 7 bases of the junction unmatched. CDR3 in amino acids: CASSPRLAGDAYEQYF. In DNA, the CDR3 is TGTGCCAGCAGTCCCCGACTAGCGGGGGACGCCTACGAGCAGTACTTC.

The rearrangement joins TRBV27 to TRBJ2-1; 7 nucleotides line up with TRBD2. V shed 8 bases and J 15 bases; nucleotides not matched to a gene: 16. The CDR3 contains 13 residues. Germline V gives CDR1 MNHEY, CDR2 SMNVEV (reference sequence). The CDR3 protein is CASSREGFGTAFF. The CDR3 DNA reads TGTGCCAGCTCCAGGGAGGGATTCGGGACGGCGTTCTTC.

The J gene is TRBJ2-5, the V gene TRBV7-2; 15 nucleotides align to TRBD2. Per germline, CDR1 SGHTA and CDR2 FQGNSA. The trim removed 3 bases at V and 4 bases at J, leaving 3 bases unmatched. The CDR3 totals 16 residues. As DNA, the CDR3 is TGTGCCAGCAGCTTCGGACTAGCGGGGGGGGGAGAGACCCAGTACTTC. Amino acid sequence: CASSFGLAGGGETQYF. Full variable domain (remainder filled in from reference TRBV7-2 and TRBJ2-5): GAGVSQSPSNKVTEKGKDVELRCDPISGHTALYWYRQSLGQGLEFLIYFQGNSAPDKSGLPSDRFSAERTGGSVSTLTIQRTQQEDSAVYLCASSFGLAGGGETQYFGPGTRLLVL.

The CDR3 protein is CASSRSAGLLYF. The CDR3 region has the DNA TGTGCCAGCAGTAGATCAGCGGGTTTGCTGTACTTC. The chain uses TRBV6-5 and TRBJ2-7; TRBD2 might be the D (6 bases). CDR1 is MNHEY and CDR2 is SVGAGI in the germline V gene. Trimming removed 5 bases at V and 12 bases at J, with 17 bases between. The CDR3 contains 12 residues.

V and J are TRBV28 and TRBJ1-1; TRBD1 aligns across 8 bases. The CDR3 has 15 amino acids. V trimming: 3 bases; J trimming: 3 bases; junction bases outside the gene matches: 6. CDR1 is MDHEN and CDR2 is SYDVKM in the germline V gene. The CDR3 coding sequence is TGTGCCAGCAGTTTCAGGACAGGGTTGGACACTGAAGCTTTCTTT. This encodes CASSFRTGLDTEAFF.

V gene TRBV2 combines with J gene TRBJ1-2; tentative D call: TRBD1 (6 bases). CDR3 length: 14 residues. Deletions cut 7 bases from V and 8 bases from J, with 20 bases between. Germline V gives CDR1 SNHLY, CDR2 FYNNEI. The CDR3 bases are TGTGCCAGCAATCCAGGGGTCTGGTCCGAAGGCTACACCTTC. This encodes CASNPGVWSEGYTF.

This clone has just one count. V and J are TRBV29-1 and TRBJ1-1; the match to TRBD1 covers 7 bases. Looked up from germline, CDR1 is SQVTM and CDR2 is ANQGSEA. The CDR3 consists of 13 residues. V gave up 5 bases and J gave up 0 bases; unmatched junction bases: 3. In DNA form, the CDR3 reads TGCAGCGTTTTAGGACAGGTGAACACTGAAGCTTTCTTT. Translated, it gives CSVLGQVNTEAFF.

This rearrangement joins TRBV7-9 to TRBJ2-1; D may be TRBD2 (6 bases). The V end lost 5 bases, the J end lost 5 bases, and 13 bases lay between the germline ends. Germline CDR1 reads SEHNR; CDR2 reads FQNEAQ (reference sequence). CDR3 length: 14 amino acids. The CDR3 loop is CASSTGTQNNEQFF. For the CDR3, the DNA is TGTGCCAGCAGCACCGGGACTCAGAACAATGAGCAGTTCTTC.

The V and J genes are TRBV5-1 and TRBJ2-6; D gene unclear. Trimming removed 2 bases from V and 0 bases from J, with 9 bases in between. The CDR3 consists of 16 residues. CDR1 and CDR2 from the germline V gene are SGHRS and YFSETQ. In DNA, the CDR3 is TGCGCCAGCAGCTTAGCCTATAACTCTGGGGCCAACGTCCTGACTTTC. Its translation: CASSLAYNSGANVLTF.

The chain is built from TRBV5-8 and TRBJ2-1, with 9 bases fitting TRBD2. Germline V lookup: CDR1 SGHTS, CDR2 YDEGEE. V was pared by 3 bases and J by 8 bases, with 9 bases of the junction left unmatched. This CDR3 region has 15 residues. Here the CDR3 reads CASSYSSGILDEQFF. CDR3 in DNA: TGTGCCAGCAGCTACTCTAGCGGGATCCTCGATGAGCAGTTCTTC.

This clone was seen a few times. The CDR3 loop reads CSVDVTPNEQFF. The CDR3 nucleotides read TGCAGCGTTGATGTCACACCGAATGAGCAGTTCTTC. The genes are TRBV29-1 and TRBJ2-1; D ambiguous. The CDR3 totals 12 residues. Germline CDR1 SQVTM, CDR2 ANQGSEA. V was clipped by 3 bases and J by 7 bases, with 10 bases between them.